These 26 T cell receptor beta chains were sequenced from one sample in a study of control samples from healthy donors and cancer patients. This table comes from immunoSEQ multiplex PCR, and its TCRdb copy is limited to in-frame clones, with some not included. The sample comprises 60,000 to 95,000 clones, approximately 88% of which are singletons, and more than 13% rests with the top ten. Sequenced input: blood. Source of these receptors: a man aged 45 to 65 in good health.

This clone was recorded once. The rearrangement links TRBV7-2 to TRBJ1-2; D remains ambiguous. V was pared by 5 bases and J by 4 bases, with 17 bases between. This CDR3 has 15 amino acids. Germline V gene data show CDR1 as SGHTA and CDR2 as FQGNSA. CDR3 amino acids: CASSPRTNDPYGYTF. DNA of the CDR3: TGTGCCAGCAGCCCCCGGACCAACGACCCCTATGGCTACACCTTC.

The rearrangement links TRBV6-5 to TRBJ2-6, with unresolved D. Trimming took off 5 bases at V and 0 bases at J, with 5 bases between the two ends. This CDR3 spans 14 amino acids. Germline CDR1 MNHEY, CDR2 SVGAGI. The CDR3 DNA reads as TGTGCCAGCAGTACCTCCTCTGGGGCCAACGTCCTGACTTTC. This translates into CASSTSSGANVLTF.

The chain is built from TRBV3-1 (or the pseudogene TRBV3-2) and TRBJ2-5; 10 bases are shared with TRBD2. Germline V gene lookup returns CDR1 LGHDT and CDR2 YNNKEL (reference sequence). After removal of 1 base from V and 4 bases from J, the junction contained 6 bases not matched to a gene. The CDR3 runs 16 residues. The CDR3 DNA reads as TGTGCCAGCAGCCAAGGGCTAGCGGGAGCCCCAGAGACCCAGTACTTC. It specifies CASSQGLAGAPETQYF.

The chain employs TRBV5-1 and TRBJ1-5; no clear D. The germline CDR1 and CDR2 sequences are SGHRS and YFSETQ. Trimming took off 2 bases at V and 0 bases at J, with 6 bases between the two ends. The CDR3 consists of 14 residues. The CDR3 DNA is TGCGCCAGCAGCTTAGACAATAGCAATCAGCCCCAGCATTTT. Translation: CASSLDNSNQPQHF. The whole variable domain, filled in from reference TRBV5-1 and TRBJ1-5, reads KAGVTQTPRYLIKTRGQQVTLSCSPISGHRSVSWYQQTPGQGLQFLFEYFSETQRNKGNFPGRFSGRQFSNSRSEMNVSTLELGDSALYLCASSLDNSNQPQHFGDGTRLSIL.

This chain links TRBV2 with TRBJ2-2; no clear D gene. V shed 0 bases and J shed 0 bases, with 5 bases lying between them. This CDR3 region has 15 residues. Germline V gives CDR1 SNHLY, CDR2 FYNNEI. CDR3 amino acids: CASSEASSNTGELFF. The CDR3, as DNA: TGTGCCAGCAGTGAAGCCTCGTCGAACACCGGGGAGCTGTTTTTT. Using reference TRBV2 and TRBJ2-2 for the parts outside the CDR3, the full variable domain is EPEVTQTPSHQVTQMGQEVILRCVPISNHLYFYWYRQILGQKVEFLVSFYNNEISEKSEIFDDQFSVERPDGSNFTLKIRSTKLEDSAMYFCASSEASSNTGELFFGEGSRLTVL.

V and J are TRBV9 and TRBJ2-2; D is unresolved. The germline gives CDR1 SGDLS, CDR2 YYNGEE. Between the trimmed V and J ends, which lost 1 base and 3 bases, there was a span of 10 bases. The CDR3 has 15 amino acids. The CDR3 nucleotides are TGTGCCAGCAGCGTAACTTCCCGGTACACCGGGGAGCTGTTTTTT. It is translated as CASSVTSRYTGELFF.

The V call is TRBV7-2, the J call TRBJ1-2; TRBD1 matches at 8 bases. The junction had 3 bases not matched to a gene; V was cut back by 1 base and J by 8 bases. The CDR3 has 13 amino acids. CDR1 SGHTA and CDR2 FQGNSA come from the germline V gene. The CDR3 DNA is TGTGCCAGCAGCTTAGTGACAGGGGACGGCTACACCTTC. Translating it yields CASSLVTGDGYTF. The variable domain in full, completed from reference TRBV7-2 and TRBJ1-2, reads GAGVSQSPSNKVTEKGKDVELRCDPISGHTALYWYRQSLGQGLEFLIYFQGNSAPDKSGLPSDRFSAERTGGSVSTLTIQRTQQEDSAVYLCASSLVTGDGYTFGSGTRLTVV.

CDR3 bases: TGCGCCAGCAGCTTGGTTTCGGGGACAGGGGGCAACTATGGCTACACCTTC. Amino acids: CASSLVSGTGGNYGYTF. This rearrangement joins TRBV5-1 to TRBJ1-2; 12 nucleotides match TRBD1. Germline CDR1 reads SGHRS; CDR2 reads YFSETQ. This CDR3 comprises 17 residues. V shed 0 bases and J 2 bases; nucleotides not matched to a gene: 5.

This clone was observed a handful of times. This chain's CDR3 is CSVEARGGTGELFF. In DNA, the CDR3 is TGCAGCGTTGAGGCGAGGGGGGGGACCGGGGAGCTGTTTTTT. The chain employs TRBV29-1 and TRBJ2-2; D might be TRBD2 (7 bases). Looked up from germline, CDR1 is SQVTM and CDR2 is ANQGSEA. V lost 3 bases and J 5 bases, leaving 13 bases between the germline ends. CDR3 length equals 14 residues.

The chain carries TRBV11-3 and TRBJ1-1; D is uncertain. The CDR3 has 13 residues. V was pared by 5 bases and J by 2 bases, with 9 bases between. Germline-derived CDR1 and CDR2 are SGHNT and YENEEA. CDR3 region: CASSPRLNTEAFF. CDR3 DNA sequence: TGTGCCAGCAGCCCCCGACTTAACACTGAAGCTTTCTTT.

This chain connects TRBV6-2 or TRBV6-3 to TRBJ2-5; D is unclear. Germline CDR1 is MNHEY and CDR2 is SVGEGT. This CDR3 is 15 amino acids long. Trimming removed 8 bases at V and 5 bases at J, with 21 bases between. The CDR3 DNA reads TGTGCCAGCCGCCCCCGGGCCCGAGGTGGGGAGACCCAGTACTTC. This encodes CASRPRARGGETQYF.

CDR3: CASSYSGTPRYGYTF. In DNA, the CDR3 is TGTGCCAGCAGTTACTCAGGGACTCCCCGCTATGGCTACACCTTC. This chain joins TRBV6-5 and TRBJ1-2; the D gene is possibly TRBD1 (5 bases). Trimming took 0 bases from V and 4 from J, leaving 12 bases between them. Germline CDR1 reads MNHEY; CDR2 reads SVGAGI. This CDR3 has 15 amino acids.

The chain couples TRBV5-1 to TRBJ2-1; no definite D call. V was shortened by 4 bases and J by 8 bases, with 25 bases between the two germline ends. Germline values: CDR1 SGHRS, CDR2 YFSETQ. The CDR3 is made up of 17 amino acids. In DNA, the CDR3 is TGCGCCAGCAGCCCCGACCCAGGAAGGCTAATAGGAGATGAGCAGTTCTTC. This encodes CASSPDPGRLIGDEQFF.

V is TRBV29-1 and J is TRBJ2-7; D gene ambiguous. The germline CDR1 and CDR2 sequences are SQVTM and ANQGSEA. Trimming took 1 base from V and 1 from J, leaving 5 bases between them. This CDR3 is built from 12 residues. This CDR3 is CSVEGVSYEQYF. The CDR3 DNA reads as TGCAGCGTTGAAGGGGTTTCCTACGAGCAGTACTTC.

V is TRBV14 and J is TRBJ2-3; tentative D call: TRBD1 (5 bases). Looked up from germline, CDR1 is SGHDN and CDR2 is FVKESK. The CDR3 spans 14 residues. Trimming took off 2 bases at V and 5 bases at J, with 11 bases between the two ends. CDR3 in amino acids: CASSQFRAGDTQYF. The CDR3 region has the DNA TGTGCCAGCAGCCAATTCAGGGCCGGAGATACGCAGTATTTT.

In this sample, this clone turned up a few times. The V call is TRBV15, the J call TRBJ2-7, with 9 bases lining up with TRBD2. The J segment lost 3 bases and the V segment lost 3 bases, leaving 3 bases of the junction unmatched. The CDR3 runs 14 residues. Germline V CDR1 and CDR2: LNHNV, YYDKDF (reference sequence). The CDR3 here is CATSRGREGYEQYF. CDR3 coding DNA: TGTGCCACCAGCAGGGGGCGGGAGGGCTACGAGCAGTACTTC.

The V and J genes are TRBV6-2 or TRBV6-3 and TRBJ2-1; 10 bases fit TRBD2. V trimming: 6 bases; J trimming: 5 bases; junction bases outside the gene matches: 10. Germline values: CDR1 MNHEY, CDR2 SVGEGT. The CDR3 sequence is 16 residues long. CDR3 protein: CASSPTGTSENNEQFF. The CDR3, as DNA: TGTGCCAGCAGCCCCACCGGGACTAGCGAAAACAATGAGCAGTTCTTC.

The rearrangement joins TRBV19 to TRBJ2-2; 11 bases are a match to TRBD1. The V segment lost 5 bases and the J segment 3 bases; nucleotides outside the gene matches: 5. The germline V gene has CDR1 LNHDA and CDR2 SQIVND (reference sequence). This CDR3 has 16 residues. CDR3 sequence reads: CASSERTGGYTGELFF. Written as DNA, the CDR3 is TGTGCCAGTAGTGAGCGGACAGGGGGCTACACCGGGGAGCTGTTTTTT.

The rearrangement joins TRBV5-8 to TRBJ2-1, with 7 nucleotides matching TRBD2. V shed 4 bases, J shed 6 bases, and the junction held 10 bases outside the gene matches. This CDR3 has 15 residues. Germline CDR1 is SGHTS and CDR2 is YDEGEE. CDR3 in amino acids: CASSPALATVNEQFF. Written as DNA, the CDR3 is TGTGCCAGCAGCCCGGCACTAGCGACCGTCAATGAGCAGTTCTTC.

This clone has a handful of counts. The chain couples TRBV3-1 (or the pseudogene TRBV3-2) to TRBJ2-4, with TRBD2 identical over 11 bases. Trimming cost V 5 bases and J 2 bases; bases outside gene matches: 5. The CDR3 runs 16 residues. Germline assignment: CDR1 LGHDT and CDR2 YNNKEL (reference sequence). In DNA, the CDR3 is TGTGCCAGCAGCTCACTAGCGGGAGCCCCCAAAAACATTCAGTACTTC. This gives the protein CASSSLAGAPKNIQYF.

The J gene is TRBJ1-2, the V gene TRBV7-2; 7 bases are a match to TRBD1. The CDR3 contains 13 residues. V lost 1 base and J lost 7; bases outside the gene matches: 3. Germline V gene sequence: CDR1 SGHTA, CDR2 FQGNSA. DNA for the CDR3: TGTGCCAGCAGCTTAGGCAGGGGGGCTGGCTACACCTTC. Its protein is CASSLGRGAGYTF.

The V call is TRBV29-1, the J call TRBJ2-2; 9 nucleotides line up with TRBD1. Germline trimming cut 5 bases from V and 6 bases from J; bases unmatched to any gene: 10. The CDR3 runs to 15 residues. Per the germline V gene, CDR1 is SQVTM and CDR2 is ANQGSEA. CDR3 sequence reads: CSVTPGQGEAGELFF. The CDR3 DNA reads as TGCAGCGTTACTCCGGGACAGGGCGAGGCCGGGGAGCTGTTTTTT.

The J gene is TRBJ1-2, the V gene TRBV5-4; TRBD1 agrees at 10 bases. This CDR3 comprises 16 residues. V dropped 4 bases and J dropped 4; count of bases not matched to a gene: 10. CDR1 and CDR2 from the germline V gene are SGHNT and YYREEE (reference sequence). The CDR3 nucleotides read TGTGCCAGCAGCCCTCTTCAGACAGGGGGCGGCTATGGCTACACCTTC. The encoded protein is CASSPLQTGGGYGYTF.

The chain has TRBV5-1 and TRBJ2-2, with 9 bases that match TRBD1. Trimming took 7 bases from V and 7 from J; bases not matched to a gene: 5. This CDR3 comprises 13 residues. Germline V lookup: CDR1 SGHRS, CDR2 YFSETQ. The CDR3 DNA sequence: TGCGCCAGCCGGACAGGGGTCGACGGGGAGCTGTTTTTT. It yields the protein CASRTGVDGELFF.

The gene calls are TRBV18 and TRBJ1-1; 7 nucleotides align to TRBD1. Trimming removed 1 base from V and 10 bases from J; junction bases left unmatched: 9. Germline values: CDR1 KGHSH, CDR2 LQKENI. This CDR3 region has 14 residues. The CDR3: CASSPQGAATRAFF. CDR3 DNA: TGTGCCAGCTCACCACAGGGGGCTGCCACTAGAGCTTTCTTT.

This clone was seen only a few times. V gene TRBV9 combines with J gene TRBJ1-1, with D unresolved. The V gene's germline CDR1 is SGDLS and CDR2 YYNGEE. Trimming cost V 5 bases and J 0 bases, with 8 bases left between them. The CDR3 contains 13 residues. Here the CDR3 DNA reads TGTGCCAGCAGTGCAGACGTGAACACTGAAGCTTTCTTT. Translating gives CASSADVNTEAFF.